This TCR beta chain was sequenced during a study of shared clonotypes between healthy human individuals. Donors included only healthy HIV-negative adults lacking recent acute infections or vaccinations. The study drew all its donors from Caucasian adults living in Nashville, Tennessee. The assay was run at deep level. In the original analysis: Sequence data from immunoSEQ were junction-only and lacked quality scores; consequently, filtering differed. Here immunoSEQ multiplex PCR was the method, and the copy in TCRdb shows in-frame clones only, minus some. D and trimming were read from the DNA, whereas the V and J calls and clone size are those reported in that table. The data show approximately 500,000 clones, with around four fifths seen just once and about 12% held by the top ten. CDR1 SEHNR and CDR2 FQNEAQ come from the germline V gene (reference sequence). Deletions cut 7 bases from V and 4 bases from J, with 13 bases between. This CDR3 region has 13 residues.

This chain uses TRBV7-9 with TRBJ1-1; D is uncertain. The sequence was obtained from a woman in her 40s in good health. Some clones in this sample may be carry-over from other donors' samples. What was sequenced was PBMCs. CDR3 DNA: TGTGCCAGCACCTTTAAGAGAGGCACTGAAGCTTTCTTT. Its translation: CASTFKRGTEAFF.